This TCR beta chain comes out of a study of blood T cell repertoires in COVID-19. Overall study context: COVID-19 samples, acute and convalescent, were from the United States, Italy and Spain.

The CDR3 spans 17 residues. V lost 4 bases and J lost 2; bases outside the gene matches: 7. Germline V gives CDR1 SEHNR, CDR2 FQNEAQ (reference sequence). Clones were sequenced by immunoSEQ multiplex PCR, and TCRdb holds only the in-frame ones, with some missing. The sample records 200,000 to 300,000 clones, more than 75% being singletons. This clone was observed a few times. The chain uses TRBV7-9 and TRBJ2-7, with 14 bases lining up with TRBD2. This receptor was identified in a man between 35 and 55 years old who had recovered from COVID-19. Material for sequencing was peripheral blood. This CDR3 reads CASSSTGLAGAPYEQYF. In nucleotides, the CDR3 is TGTGCCAGCAGCTCCACGGGACTAGCGGGAGCCCCCTACGAGCAGTACTTC. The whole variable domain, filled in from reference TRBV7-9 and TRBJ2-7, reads DTGVSQNPRHKITKRGQNVTFRCDPISEHNRLYWYRQTLGQGPEFLTYFQNEAQLEKSRLLSDRFSAERPKGSFSTLEIQRTEQGDSAMYLCASSSTGLAGAPYEQYFGPGTRLTVT.